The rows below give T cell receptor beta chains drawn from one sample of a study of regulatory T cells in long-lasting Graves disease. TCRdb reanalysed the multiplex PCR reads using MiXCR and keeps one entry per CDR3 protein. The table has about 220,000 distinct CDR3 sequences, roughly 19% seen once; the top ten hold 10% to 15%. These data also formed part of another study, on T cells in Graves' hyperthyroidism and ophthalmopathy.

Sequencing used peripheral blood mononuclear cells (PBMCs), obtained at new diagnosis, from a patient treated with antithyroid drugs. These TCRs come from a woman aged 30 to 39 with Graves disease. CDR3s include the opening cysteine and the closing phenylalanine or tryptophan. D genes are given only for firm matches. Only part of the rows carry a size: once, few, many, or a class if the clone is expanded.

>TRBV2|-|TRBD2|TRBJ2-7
CASSEGGGREQYF
TGTGCCAGCAGTGAAGGGGGAGGGAGGGAGCAGTACTTC
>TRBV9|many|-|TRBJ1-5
CASSAEGYYQPQHF
TGTGCCAGCAGCGCCGAAGGATATTATCAGCCCCAGCATTTT
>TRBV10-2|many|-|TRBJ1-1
CASSEVGGTEAFF
TGCGCCAGCAGTGAGGTCGGGGGCACTGAAGCTTTCTTT
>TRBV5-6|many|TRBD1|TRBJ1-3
CASSLQGSGNTIYF
TGTGCCAGCAGCTTACAGGGGAGTGGAAACACCATATATTTT
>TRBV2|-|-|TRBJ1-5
CASRVQGNGAQHF
TGTGCCAGCAGAGTTCAGGGAAATGGGGCCCAGCATTTT
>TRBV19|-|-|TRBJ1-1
CASSVGSGDTEAFF
TGTGCCAGTAGTGTGGGCTCAGGGGATACTGAAGCTTTCTTT
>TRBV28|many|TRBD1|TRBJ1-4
CASRSPGGGSEKLFF
TGTGCCAGCAGATCCCCAGGGGGCGGGTCAGAAAAACTGTTTTTT
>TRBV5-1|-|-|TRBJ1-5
CASSPGGGSNQPQHF
TGCGCCAGCAGCCCCGGCGGGGGTAGCAATCAGCCCCAGCATTTT
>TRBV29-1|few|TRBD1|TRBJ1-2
CSVLTGEDYGYTF
TGCAGCGTTCTTACAGGGGAGGACTATGGCTACACCTTC
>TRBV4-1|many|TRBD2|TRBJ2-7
CASSQGSGSFYEQYF
TGCGCCAGCAGCCAAGGTAGCGGGAGCTTTTACGAGCAGTACTTC
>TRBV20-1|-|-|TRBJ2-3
CSAASGHIGTDTQYF
TGCAGTGCTGCCAGCGGCCACATAGGCACAGATACGCAGTATTTT
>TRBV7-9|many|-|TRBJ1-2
CASSLTAFDGYTF
TGTGCCAGCAGCCTGACAGCTTTCGATGGCTACACCTTC
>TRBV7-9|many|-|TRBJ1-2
CASSLARGKAPGYTF
TGTGCCAGCAGCTTAGCGAGAGGGAAAGCGCCTGGCTACACCTTC
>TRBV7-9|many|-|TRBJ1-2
CASSLVSGYGYTF
TGTGCCAGCAGCTTAGTATCCGGGTATGGCTACACCTTC
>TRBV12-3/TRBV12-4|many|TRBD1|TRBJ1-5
CASGIDRGNQPQHF
TGTGCCAGCGGTATTGACAGGGGCAATCAGCCCCAGCATTTT
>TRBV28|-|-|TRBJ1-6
CASRIGGNVNSPLHF
TGTGCCAGCAGGATAGGGGGGAATGTTAATTCACCCCTCCACTTT
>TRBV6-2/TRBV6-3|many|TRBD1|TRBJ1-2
CASSYTDRLINYGYTF
TGTGCCAGCAGTTACACGGACAGGTTAATTAACTATGGCTACACCTTC
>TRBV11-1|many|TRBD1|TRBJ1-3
CASSRNGQGGNTIYF
TGTGCCAGCAGCCGCAATGGACAGGGTGGAAACACCATATATTTT
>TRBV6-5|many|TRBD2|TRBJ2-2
CASSYSALAGAGELFF
TGTGCCAGCAGTTACTCAGCACTAGCGGGAGCCGGGGAGCTGTTTTTT
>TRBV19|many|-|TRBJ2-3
CASSQLGYTDTQYF
TGTGCCAGTAGTCAATTGGGCTACACAGATACGCAGTATTTT
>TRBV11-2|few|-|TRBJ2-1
CASSLVSGLSVYEQFF
TGTGCCAGCAGCTTAGTATCCGGCCTTTCGGTCTATGAGCAGTTCTTC
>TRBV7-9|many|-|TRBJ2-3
CASRTLRGRDTDTQYF
TGTGCCAGCAGGACCTTGAGGGGGCGGGATACAGATACGCAGTATTTT
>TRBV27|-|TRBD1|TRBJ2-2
CASSLWPGQGNTGELFF
TGTGCCAGCAGTTTATGGCCGGGACAGGGGAACACCGGGGAGCTGTTTTTT
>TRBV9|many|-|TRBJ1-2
CASSVGGTPTEGYTF
TGTGCCAGCAGCGTAGGGGGGACACCCACGGAGGGCTACACCTTC
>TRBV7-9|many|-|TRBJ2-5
CALAGGTPQTQYF
TGTGCCTTGGCCGGTGGGACCCCTCAGACCCAGTACTTC
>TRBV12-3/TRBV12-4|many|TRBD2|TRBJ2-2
CASSSAGGPAGELFF
TGTGCCAGCAGTTCCGCGGGGGGGCCAGCCGGGGAGCTGTTTTTT
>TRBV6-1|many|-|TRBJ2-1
CASSARTGTRVEQFF
TGTGCCAGCTCGGCGAGGACAGGGACTAGGGTTGAGCAGTTCTTC
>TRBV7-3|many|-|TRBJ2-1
CASSSGGPKFF
TGTGCCAGCAGCTCCGGGGGGCCCAAGTTCTTC
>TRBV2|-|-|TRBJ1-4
CASRGTVNEKLFF
TGTGCCAGCAGGGGGACGGTGAATGAAAAACTGTTTTTT
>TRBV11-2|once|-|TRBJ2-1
CASSWGQGDEQFF
TGTGCCAGCAGCTGGGGGCAGGGCGATGAGCAGTTCTTC
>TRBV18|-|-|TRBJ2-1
CASSPHKAGYNGQFF
TGTGCCAGCTCACCACATAAGGCTGGCTACAATGGGCAGTTCTTC
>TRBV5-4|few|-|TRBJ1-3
CASSLMGAGNTIYF
TGTGCCAGCAGCTTGATGGGCGCTGGAAACACCATATATTTT
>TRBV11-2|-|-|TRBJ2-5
CASSGRRVPGETQYF
TGTGCCAGCAGTGGAAGACGTGTCCCCGGGGAGACCCAGTACTTC
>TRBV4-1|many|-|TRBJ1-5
CASSQWAVRAANQPQHF
TGCGCCAGCAGCCAATGGGCCGTGAGGGCAGCTAATCAGCCCCAGCATTTT
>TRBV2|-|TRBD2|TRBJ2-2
CASSGLAGEATGELFF
TGTGCCAGCAGTGGACTAGCGGGAGAGGCAACCGGGGAGCTGTTTTTT
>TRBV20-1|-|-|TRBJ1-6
CSAREGNSPLHF
TGCAGTGCTAGAGAAGGAAATTCACCCCTCCACTTT
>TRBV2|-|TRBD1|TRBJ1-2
CASSVAGGGSISGTGSHGYTF
TGTGCCAGCAGTGTTGCTGGGGGGGGGTCAATAAGTGGGACAGGGAGTCATGGCTACACCTTC
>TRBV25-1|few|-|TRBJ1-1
CASSDSMNTEAFF
TGTGCCAGCAGTGACTCCATGAACACTGAAGCTTTCTTT
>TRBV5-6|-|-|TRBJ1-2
CASSLETGYTF
TGTGCCAGCAGCTTGGAGACAGGCTACACCTTC
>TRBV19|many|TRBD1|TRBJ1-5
CASTVAPGQGANQPQHF
TGTGCCAGTACCGTGGCCCCGGGACAGGGGGCTAATCAGCCCCAGCATTTT
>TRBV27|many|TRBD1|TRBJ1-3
CASSDRGLGGNTIYF
TGTGCCAGCAGTGACAGGGGTTTGGGAGGAAACACCATATATTTT
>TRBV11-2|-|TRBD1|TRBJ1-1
CASSTTGRPATPNTEAFF
TGTGCCAGCAGCACGACAGGGCGACCGGCTACCCCTAACACTGAAGCTTTCTTT
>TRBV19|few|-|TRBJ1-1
CASSIMGNTEAFF
TGTGCCAGTAGTATTATGGGGAACACTGAAGCTTTCTTT
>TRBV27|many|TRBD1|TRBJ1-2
CASSLLGTVPNYGYTF
TGTGCCAGCAGTTTATTGGGGACAGTTCCTAACTATGGCTACACCTTC
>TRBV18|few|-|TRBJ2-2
CASSSGQLNTGELFF
TGTGCCAGCTCATCTGGACAGCTGAACACCGGGGAGCTGTTTTTT
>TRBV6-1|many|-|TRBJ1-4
CASSRWTDEKLFF
TGTGCCAGCAGCCGATGGACTGATGAAAAACTGTTTTTT
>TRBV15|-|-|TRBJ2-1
CATSYSAPRSYNEQFF
TGTGCCACCAGCTATAGCGCCCCCAGGTCCTACAATGAGCAGTTCTTC